This T cell receptor (beta chain) was obtained from a study of read filtering for tumor transcriptome and immune sequencing. The CDR3 is 16 residues long. Trimming left V 0 bases short and J 9 bases short, with 17 bases between. Looked up from germline, CDR1 is KGHDR and CDR2 is SFDVKD. Overall study results and limits: This fraction held mixed bone marrow immune cells after CD138-negative sorting.

This clonotype was picked up a small number of times. Antigen specificity is unknown. Molecular barcoded adaptors covering alpha/delta and beta/gamma chains were used on approximately 400 ng RNA. MiXCR, applied by TCRdb to the reads, yields one record per CDR3 protein. Counted here are roughly 41,000 distinct CDR3 sequences, 12% to 15% occurring once; the ten biggest clones make up less than 40%. Sequenced material: a population of CD138-negative cells sorted from bone marrow. This TCR came from a donor at least 40 years old with multiple myeloma. The chain links TRBV24-1 to TRBJ2-1; D tentatively fits TRBD1 or TRBD2 (6 bases each). The CDR3 here is CATSDLGWGASIEQFF. DNA for the CDR3: TGTGCCACCAGTGATTTGGGATGGGGGGCATCGATTGAGCAGTTCTTC.